This T cell receptor beta chain was obtained from a study of CD4 T cells in relation to SARS-CoV-2 and coronaviruses. Study-wide background: Negative control cultures got HIV-1 Nef peptides or no peptide. Shared crossreactive spike epitopes were mapped to their HLA restriction.

Of note for this clone: The antigen is unknown.

Method: immunoSEQ multiplex PCR; TCRdb's copy keeps in-frame clones and lacks some. Here the sample spans under 25,000 clones, around three quarters being singletons. The CDR3 loop spans 13 amino acids. V lost 6 bases and J lost 4; bases outside the gene matches: 4. From germline, CDR1 is KGHDR and CDR2 SFDVKD. CD4+ T cells from unexposed donors were obtained before the COVID-19 pandemic (2011-2018). The cells were cultured for under 13 days before CD4+ T cells were isolated. Fresh IL-2 medium replaced half the medium on days 3 and 7. V is TRBV24-1 and J is TRBJ1-2; 7 bases line up with TRBD1. The origin of this receptor is a human donor in good health. Sequencing used CD4+ T cells from PBMCs, cultured in vitro. The CDR3 is CATSLAGGYGYTF. The CDR3, as DNA: TGTGCCACCAGTCTGGCAGGGGGCTATGGCTACACCTTC.